The present TCR beta chain was sequenced within a study of graft-versus-host responses after intestinal transplantation. Of note for this clone: What it binds is unknown.

The length of the CDR3 is 20 residues. Study-level points and caveats: Elevated graft-versus-host to host-versus-graft clonal ratios in allografts were recorded for patients with graft-donor T cell macrochimerism. GvH clonotypes were identified within recipient marrow, with a subset emerging first in ileum or blood.

The data were produced by immunoSEQ multiplex PCR, yet TCRdb's version contains in-frame clones alone and is incomplete. The sample holds about 110,000 clones; 85% to 95% are singletons and the top ten take 0.4% to 0.65%. This chain uses TRBV21-1 with TRBJ2-2; TRBD1 is the table's D call, not checked against the DNA. TRBV21-1 is a documented pseudogene. The material was unstimulated CD8+ T cells sorted from spleen or lymph node cells, obtained before intestinal transplant. The source of this sequence is a human donor who received an intestinal transplant. The CDR3 here is CASSKAPDRKYPLNTGELFF. The CDR3, as DNA: TGTGCCAGCAGCAAAGCGCCGGACAGAAAGTACCCTCTTAACACCGGGGAGCTGTTTTTT.